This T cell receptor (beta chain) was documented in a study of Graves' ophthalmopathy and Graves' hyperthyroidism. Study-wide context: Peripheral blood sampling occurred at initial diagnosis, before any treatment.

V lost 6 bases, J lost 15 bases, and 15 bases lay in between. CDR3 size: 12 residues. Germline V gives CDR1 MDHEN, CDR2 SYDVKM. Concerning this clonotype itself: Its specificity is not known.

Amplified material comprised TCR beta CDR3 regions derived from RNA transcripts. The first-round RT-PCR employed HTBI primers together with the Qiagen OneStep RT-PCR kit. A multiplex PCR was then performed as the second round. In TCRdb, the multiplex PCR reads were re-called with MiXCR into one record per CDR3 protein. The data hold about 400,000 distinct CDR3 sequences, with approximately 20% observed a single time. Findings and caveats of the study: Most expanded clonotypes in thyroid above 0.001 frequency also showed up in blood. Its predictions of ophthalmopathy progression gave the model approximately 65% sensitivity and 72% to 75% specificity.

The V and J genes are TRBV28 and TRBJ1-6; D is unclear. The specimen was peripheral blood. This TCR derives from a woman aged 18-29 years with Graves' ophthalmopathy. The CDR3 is CASSLEEEFLHF. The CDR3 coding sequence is TGTGCCAGCAGCTTAGAGGAGGAGTTCCTCCACTTT.